This T cell receptor beta chain originates from a study of T cell responses to AZD1222 COVID-19 vaccine. Study-level results: Targeting of unmutated variant regions was reportedly seen in nearly half of spike-specific TCRs. White British people made up most donors, females outnumbered males, and clonal diversity was possibly underestimated. None of the repertoires were sampled until the peak T cell response had passed. Spike-wide vaccine-associated CD4 TCRs dominated at 160-218 and 743-854.

Comments on this clone: Its target is unknown.

The data were produced by immunoSEQ multiplex PCR, yet TCRdb's version contains in-frame clones alone and is incomplete. The sample holds around 190,000 clones, approximately 90% seen once. Looked up from germline, CDR1 is SGHAT and CDR2 is FQNNGV. V dropped 5 bases and J dropped 1; count of bases not matched to a gene: 13. This CDR3 contains 18 residues. The material sequenced was peripheral blood, taken 28 days after the second AZD1222 dose. J is TRBJ1-4 and V is TRBV11-2, with 7 bases matching TRBD1. The clonotype was recovered from an adult who received the AZD1222 COVID-19 vaccine. The CDR3: CASSTTPNRGLTNEKLFF. CDR3 DNA sequence: TGTGCCAGCAGCACCACCCCTAACAGGGGCCTAACTAATGAAAAACTGTTTTTT.